These T cell receptor beta chains were read from a single sample in a study of T cells in Graves' hyperthyroidism and ophthalmopathy. Via MiXCR, TCRdb re-called the multiplex PCR reads, giving one row per CDR3 protein. The sample shows under 300,000 distinct CDR3 sequences, around a quarter of them seen only once. The material sequenced was blood. The receptors were sampled from a man in his forties with Graves' hyperthyroidism that later progressed to Graves' ophthalmopathy. Each CDR3 is given with its conserved first and last residue. Each record gives: J gene, clone size, V gene, D gene, CDR3 protein, CDR3 DNA. A D gene is named only where the DNA matches it firmly. Size values are once, few and many counts, or a class for expanded clones, and some rows have none.

J: TRBJ2-1
size: many
V: TRBV28
D: TRBD2
CDR3: CASTISGRAYNEQFF
DNA: TGTGCCAGCACTATCAGCGGGAGGGCCTACAATGAGCAGTTCTTC

J: TRBJ2-5
size: many
V: TRBV20-1
D: NA
CDR3: CSARRGGQETQYF
DNA: TGCAGTGCCCGTCGGGGCGGACAAGAGACCCAGTACTTC

J: TRBJ1-2
size: NA
V: TRBV10-3
D: NA
CDR3: CATRRPGGNYGYTF
DNA: TGTGCCACCCGACGGCCGGGGGGGAACTATGGCTACACCTTC

J: TRBJ2-2
size: many
V: TRBV5-1
D: NA
CDR3: CASSKDTVETGELFF
DNA: TGCGCCAGCAGTAAGGACACGGTGGAGACCGGGGAGCTGTTTTTT

J: TRBJ1-5
size: many
V: TRBV15
D: TRBD1
CDR3: CATSRSRGLRDQPQHF
DNA: TGTGCCACCAGCAGGTCCAGGGGGCTAAGGGATCAGCCCCAGCATTTT

J: TRBJ2-7
size: many
V: TRBV15
D: NA
CDR3: CATSKSGQGYEQYF
DNA: TGTGCCACCAGCAAGAGCGGGCAGGGCTACGAGCAGTACTTC

J: TRBJ1-1
size: many
V: TRBV10-3
D: NA
CDR3: CAISSGQNTEAFF
DNA: TGTGCCATCAGCTCGGGACAGAACACTGAAGCTTTCTTT

J: TRBJ1-2
size: many
V: TRBV12-3/TRBV12-4
D: NA
CDR3: CASTLGGIYGYTF
DNA: TGTGCCAGCACCTTGGGGGGGATCTATGGCTACACCTTC

J: TRBJ2-5
size: once
V: TRBV5-5
D: NA
CDR3: CASSPVLTRGTQYF
DNA: TGTGCCAGCAGCCCTGTACTTACCAGGGGGACCCAGTACTTC

J: TRBJ1-1
size: many
V: TRBV5-6
D: NA
CDR3: CASTKTAMNTEAFF
DNA: TGTGCCAGCACCAAGACAGCCATGAACACTGAAGCTTTCTTT

J: TRBJ1-6
size: many
V: TRBV27
D: NA
CDR3: CASSFGERRSYNSPLHF
DNA: TGTGCCAGCAGCTTTGGGGAGAGACGCTCCTATAATTCACCCCTCCACTTT

J: TRBJ2-2
size: many
V: TRBV5-1
D: NA
CDR3: CASSSLTLRCRLAPTGELFF
DNA: TGCGCCAGCAGCTCCCTAACCCTCCGATGTAGACTCGCGCCCACCGGGGAGCTGTTTTTT

J: TRBJ2-7
size: many
V: TRBV11-2
D: TRBD2
CDR3: CASNRLAAYEQYF
DNA: TGTGCCAGCAACAGACTAGCCGCCTACGAGCAGTACTTC

J: TRBJ2-5
size: many
V: TRBV20-1
D: TRBD2
CDR3: CSARDPGLGFQETQYF
DNA: TGCAGTGCTAGAGACCCGGGACTAGGATTCCAAGAGACCCAGTACTTC

J: TRBJ2-5
size: many
V: TRBV24-1
D: TRBD1
CDR3: CATSDAQGAGETQYF
DNA: TGTGCCACCAGTGACGCGCAGGGGGCAGGAGAGACCCAGTACTTC

J: TRBJ2-7
size: many
V: TRBV6-1
D: TRBD2
CDR3: CASSEVLAGAPYEQYF
DNA: TGTGCCAGCAGTGAAGTACTAGCGGGCGCCCCCTACGAGCAGTACTTC

J: TRBJ2-5
size: NA
V: TRBV9
D: TRBD2
CDR3: CASSSRLAEETQYF
DNA: TGTGCCAGCAGCTCCCGACTAGCGGAAGAGACCCAGTACTTC

J: TRBJ1-5
size: many
V: TRBV6-1
D: NA
CDR3: CASSEGVVGGRQPQHF
DNA: TGTGCCAGCAGTGAAGGAGTGGTGGGTGGGCGGCAGCCCCAGCATTTT

J: TRBJ1-3
size: many
V: TRBV12-3/TRBV12-4
D: NA
CDR3: CASSRTDSGNTIYF
DNA: TGTGCCAGCAGTCGGACAGACTCTGGAAACACCATATATTTT

J: TRBJ2-5
size: many
V: TRBV28
D: TRBD1
CDR3: CASNSGFRGRETQYF
DNA: TGTGCCAGCAATTCCGGTTTCAGGGGGAGAGAGACCCAGTACTTC

J: TRBJ2-7
size: many
V: TRBV7-9
D: TRBD1
CDR3: CASTGWTGTGNEQYF
DNA: TGTGCCAGCACCGGATGGACAGGGACTGGTAACGAGCAGTACTTC

J: TRBJ1-1
size: many
V: TRBV6-5
D: NA
CDR3: CASSPPPGSTEAFF
DNA: TGTGCCAGCAGCCCCCCCCCGGGAAGCACTGAAGCTTTCTTT

J: TRBJ1-1
size: many
V: TRBV20-1
D: NA
CDR3: CSPRLAGARKRTEAFF
DNA: TGCAGTCCCCGGTTAGCGGGGGCGCGTAAGAGAACTGAAGCTTTCTTT

J: TRBJ2-7
size: once
V: TRBV19
D: TRBD1
CDR3: CASQPTNKGQLYEQYF
DNA: TGTGCCAGCCAACCGACCAATAAGGGACAGCTCTACGAGCAGTACTTC

J: TRBJ2-7
size: NA
V: TRBV27
D: TRBD1
CDR3: CASSSETGHSYEQYF
DNA: TGTGCCAGCAGTTCGGAGACAGGGCACTCCTACGAGCAGTACTTC

J: TRBJ2-7
size: NA
V: TRBV7-9
D: NA
CDR3: CASSLFAGSDYEQYF
DNA: TGTGCCAGCAGCTTATTTGCGGGATCAGACTACGAGCAGTACTTC